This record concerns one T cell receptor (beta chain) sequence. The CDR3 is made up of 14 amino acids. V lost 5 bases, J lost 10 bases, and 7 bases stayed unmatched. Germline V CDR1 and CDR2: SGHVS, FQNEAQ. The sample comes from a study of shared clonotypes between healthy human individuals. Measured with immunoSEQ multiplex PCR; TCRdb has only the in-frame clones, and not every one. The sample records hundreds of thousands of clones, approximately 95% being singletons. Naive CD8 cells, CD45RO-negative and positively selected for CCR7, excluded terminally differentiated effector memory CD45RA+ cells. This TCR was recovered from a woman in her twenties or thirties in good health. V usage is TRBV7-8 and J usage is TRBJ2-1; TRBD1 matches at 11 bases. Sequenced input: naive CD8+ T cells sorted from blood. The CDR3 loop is CASSGGTGGWEQFF. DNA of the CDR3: TGTGCCAGCAGCGGCGGGACAGGGGGATGGGAGCAGTTCTTC.